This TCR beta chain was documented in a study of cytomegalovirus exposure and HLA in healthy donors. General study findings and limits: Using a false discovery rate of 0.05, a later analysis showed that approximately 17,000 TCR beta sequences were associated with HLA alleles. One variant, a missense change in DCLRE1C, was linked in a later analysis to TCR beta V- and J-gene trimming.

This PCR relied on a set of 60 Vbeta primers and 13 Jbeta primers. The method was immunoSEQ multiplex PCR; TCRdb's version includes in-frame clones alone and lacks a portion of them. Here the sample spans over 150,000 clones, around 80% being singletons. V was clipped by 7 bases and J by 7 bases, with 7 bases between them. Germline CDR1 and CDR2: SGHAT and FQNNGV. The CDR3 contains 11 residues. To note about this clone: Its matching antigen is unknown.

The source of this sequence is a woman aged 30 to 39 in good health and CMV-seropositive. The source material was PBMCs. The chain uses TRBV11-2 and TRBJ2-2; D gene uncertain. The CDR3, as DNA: TGTGCCAGCATCCAAAACGGGGAGCTGTTTTTT. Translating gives CASIQNGELFF.